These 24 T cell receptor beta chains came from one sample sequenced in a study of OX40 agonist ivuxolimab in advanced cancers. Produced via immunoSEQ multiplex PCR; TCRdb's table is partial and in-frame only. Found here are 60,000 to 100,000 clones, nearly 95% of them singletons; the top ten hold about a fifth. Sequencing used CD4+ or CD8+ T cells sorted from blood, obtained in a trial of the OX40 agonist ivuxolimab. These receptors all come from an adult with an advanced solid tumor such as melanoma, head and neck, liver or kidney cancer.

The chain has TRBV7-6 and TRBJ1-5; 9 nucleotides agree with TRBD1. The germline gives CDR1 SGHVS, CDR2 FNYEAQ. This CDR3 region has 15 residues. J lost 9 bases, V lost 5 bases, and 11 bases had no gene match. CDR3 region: CASSLDRGASSPQHF. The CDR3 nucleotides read TGTGCCAGCAGCCTAGACAGGGGGGCATCCTCGCCCCAGCATTTT.

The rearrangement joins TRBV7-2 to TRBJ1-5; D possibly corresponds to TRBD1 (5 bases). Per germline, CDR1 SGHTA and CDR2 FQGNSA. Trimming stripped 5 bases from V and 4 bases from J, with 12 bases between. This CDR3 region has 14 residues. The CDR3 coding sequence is TGTGCCAGCAGCCGCGGGGAGGGGAATCAGCCCCAGCATTTT. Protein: CASSRGEGNQPQHF.

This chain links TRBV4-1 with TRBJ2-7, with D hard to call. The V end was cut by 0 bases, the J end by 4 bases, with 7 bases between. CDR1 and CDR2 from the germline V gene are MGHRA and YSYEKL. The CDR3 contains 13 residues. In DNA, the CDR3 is TGCGCCAGCAGCCAAGAAATTGGGTACGAGCAGTACTTC. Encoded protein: CASSQEIGYEQYF.

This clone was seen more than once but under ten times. The CDR3 is CASSLGTVTYGYTF. In DNA, the CDR3 is TGTGCCAGCAGCTTGGGGACAGTGACCTATGGCTACACCTTC. The chain is built from TRBV7-9 and TRBJ1-2; 7 nucleotides agree with TRBD1. CDR1 and CDR2 from the germline V gene are SEHNR and FQNEAQ (reference sequence). After removal of 3 bases from V and 4 bases from J, the junction contained 5 bases not matched to a gene. The CDR3 is 14 residues long.

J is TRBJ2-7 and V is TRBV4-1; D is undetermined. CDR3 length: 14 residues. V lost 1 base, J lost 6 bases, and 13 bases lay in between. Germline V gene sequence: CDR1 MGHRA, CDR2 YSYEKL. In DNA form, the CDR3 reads TGCGCCAGCAGCCAAGTACGGTCTCCGATCGAGCAGTACTTC. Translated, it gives CASSQVRSPIEQYF.

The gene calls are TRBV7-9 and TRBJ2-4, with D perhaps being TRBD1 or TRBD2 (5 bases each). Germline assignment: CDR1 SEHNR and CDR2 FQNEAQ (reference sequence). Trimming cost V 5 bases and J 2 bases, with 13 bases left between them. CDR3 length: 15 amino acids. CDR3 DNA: TGTGCCAGCAGCCCCGTGGGGACGTCCAAAAACATTCAGTACTTC. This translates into CASSPVGTSKNIQYF.

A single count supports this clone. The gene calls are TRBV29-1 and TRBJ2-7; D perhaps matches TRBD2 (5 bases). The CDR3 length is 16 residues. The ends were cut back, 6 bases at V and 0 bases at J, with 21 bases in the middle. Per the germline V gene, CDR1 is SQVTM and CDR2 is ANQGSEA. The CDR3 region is CSVAGGGARSSYEQYF. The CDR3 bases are TGCAGCGTGGCGGGTGGCGGTGCTAGAAGCTCCTACGAGCAGTACTTC.

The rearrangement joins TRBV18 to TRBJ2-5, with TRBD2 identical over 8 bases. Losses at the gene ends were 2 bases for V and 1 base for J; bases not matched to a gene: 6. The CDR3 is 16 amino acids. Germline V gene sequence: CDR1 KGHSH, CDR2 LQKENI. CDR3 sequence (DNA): TGTGCCAGCTCACCAGAGAGGCGGGGGGCCCAAGAGACCCAGTACTTC. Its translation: CASSPERRGAQETQYF.

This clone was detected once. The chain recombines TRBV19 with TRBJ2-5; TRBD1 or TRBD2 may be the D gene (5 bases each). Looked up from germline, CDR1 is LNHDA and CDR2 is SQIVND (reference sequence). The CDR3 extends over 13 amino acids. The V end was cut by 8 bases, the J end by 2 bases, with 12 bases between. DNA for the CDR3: TGTGCCAGTTCCGGGACGGTACAAGAGACCCAGTACTTC. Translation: CASSGTVQETQYF. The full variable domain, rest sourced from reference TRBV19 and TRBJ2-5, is DGGITQSPKYLFRKEGQNVTLSCEQNLNHDAMYWYRQDPGQGLRLIYYSQIVNDFQKGDIAEGYSVSREKKESFPLTVTSAQKNPTAFYLCASSGTVQETQYFGPGTRLLVL.

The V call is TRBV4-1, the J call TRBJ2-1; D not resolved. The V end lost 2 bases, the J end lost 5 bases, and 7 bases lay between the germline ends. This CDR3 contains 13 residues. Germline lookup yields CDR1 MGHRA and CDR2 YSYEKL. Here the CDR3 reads CASSQTYDNEQFF. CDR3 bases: TGCGCCAGCAGCCAAACCTACGACAATGAGCAGTTCTTC.

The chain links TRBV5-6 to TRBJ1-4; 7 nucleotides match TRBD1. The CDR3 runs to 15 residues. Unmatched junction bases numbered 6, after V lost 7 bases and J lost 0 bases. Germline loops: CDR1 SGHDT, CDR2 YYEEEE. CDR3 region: CASRQTGATNEKLFF. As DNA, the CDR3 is TGTGCCAGCCGCCAAACAGGGGCAACTAATGAAAAACTGTTTTTT.

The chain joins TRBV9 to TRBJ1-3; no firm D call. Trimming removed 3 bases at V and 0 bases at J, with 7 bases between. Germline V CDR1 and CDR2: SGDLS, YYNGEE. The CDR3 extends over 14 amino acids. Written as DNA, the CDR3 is TGTGCCAGCAGCGAGACGGCCTCTGGAAACACCATATATTTT. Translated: CASSETASGNTIYF.

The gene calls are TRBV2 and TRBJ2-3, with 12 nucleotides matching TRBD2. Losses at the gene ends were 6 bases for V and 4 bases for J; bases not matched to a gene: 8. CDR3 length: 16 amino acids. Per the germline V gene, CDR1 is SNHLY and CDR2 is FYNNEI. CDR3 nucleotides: TGTGCCAGCAGCGCGACTAGCGGGAGAAGTGCAGATACGCAGTATTTT. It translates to CASSATSGRSADTQYF. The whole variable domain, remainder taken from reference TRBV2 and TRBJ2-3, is EPEVTQTPSHQVTQMGQEVILRCVPISNHLYFYWYRQILGQKVEFLVSFYNNEISEKSEIFDDQFSVERPDGSNFTLKIRSTKLEDSAMYFCASSATSGRSADTQYFGPGTRLTVL.

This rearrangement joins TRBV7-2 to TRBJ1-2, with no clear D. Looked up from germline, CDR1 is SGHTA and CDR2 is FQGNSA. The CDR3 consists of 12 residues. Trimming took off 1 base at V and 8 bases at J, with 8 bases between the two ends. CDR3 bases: TGTGCCAGCAGCTTAGAGGGTAACGGCTACACCTTC. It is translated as CASSLEGNGYTF.

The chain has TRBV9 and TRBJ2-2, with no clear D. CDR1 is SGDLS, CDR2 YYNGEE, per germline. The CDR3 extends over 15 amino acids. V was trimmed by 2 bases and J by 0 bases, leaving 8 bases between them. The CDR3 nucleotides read TGTGCCAGCAGCGTGGGTCGTCCGAACACCGGGGAGCTGTTTTTT. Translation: CASSVGRPNTGELFF.

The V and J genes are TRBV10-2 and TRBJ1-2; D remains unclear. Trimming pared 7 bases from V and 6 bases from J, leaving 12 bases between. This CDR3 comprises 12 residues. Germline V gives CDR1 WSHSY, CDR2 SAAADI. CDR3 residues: CASIRGGDGYTF. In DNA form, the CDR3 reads TGCGCCAGCATCCGGGGAGGCGATGGCTACACCTTC.

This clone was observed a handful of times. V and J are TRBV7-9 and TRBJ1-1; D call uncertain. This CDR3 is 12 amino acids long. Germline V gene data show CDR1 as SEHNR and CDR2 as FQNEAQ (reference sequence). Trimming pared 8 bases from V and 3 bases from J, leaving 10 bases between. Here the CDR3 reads CASLGEDTEAFF. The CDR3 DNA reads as TGTGCCAGCCTCGGGGAGGACACTGAAGCTTTCTTT. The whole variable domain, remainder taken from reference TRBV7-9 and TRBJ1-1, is DTGVSQNPRHKITKRGQNVTFRCDPISEHNRLYWYRQTLGQGPEFLTYFQNEAQLEKSRLLSDRFSAERPKGSFSTLEIQRTEQGDSAMYLCASLGEDTEAFFGQGTRLTVV.

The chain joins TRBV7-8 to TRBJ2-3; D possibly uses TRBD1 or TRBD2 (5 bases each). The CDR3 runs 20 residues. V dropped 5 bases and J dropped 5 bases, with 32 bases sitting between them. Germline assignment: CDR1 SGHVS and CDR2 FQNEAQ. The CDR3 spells CASSVVRDGRPPQFLDTQYF. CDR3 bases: TGTGCCAGCAGCGTCGTCCGGGACGGCAGGCCCCCCCAATTCTTAGATACGCAGTATTTT. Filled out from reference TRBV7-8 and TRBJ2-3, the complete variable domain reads GAGVSQSPRYKVAKRGQDVALRCDPISGHVSLFWYQQALGQGPEFLTYFQNEAQLDKSGLPSDRFFAERPEGSVSTLKIQRTQQEDSAVYLCASSVVRDGRPPQFLDTQYFGPGTRLTVL.

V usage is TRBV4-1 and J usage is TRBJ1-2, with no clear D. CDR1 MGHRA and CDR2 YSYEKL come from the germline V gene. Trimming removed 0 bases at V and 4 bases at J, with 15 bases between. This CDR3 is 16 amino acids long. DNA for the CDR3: TGCGCCAGCAGCCAAGAAGACGGAGTCGATTTCTATGGCTACACCTTC. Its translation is CASSQEDGVDFYGYTF.

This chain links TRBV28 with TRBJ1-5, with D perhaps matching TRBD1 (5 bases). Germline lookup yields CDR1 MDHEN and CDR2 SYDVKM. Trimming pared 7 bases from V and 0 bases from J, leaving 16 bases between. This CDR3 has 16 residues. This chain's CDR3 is CASNRDGDNSNQPQHF. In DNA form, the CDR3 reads TGTGCCAGCAACCGGGACGGAGACAATAGCAATCAGCCCCAGCATTTT.

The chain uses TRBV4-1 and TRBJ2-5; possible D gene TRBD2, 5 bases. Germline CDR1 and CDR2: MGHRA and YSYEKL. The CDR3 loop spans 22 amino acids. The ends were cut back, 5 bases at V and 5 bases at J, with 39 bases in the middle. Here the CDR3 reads CASSAFVVSSHTSFRDPETQYF. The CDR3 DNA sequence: TGCGCCAGCAGCGCCTTCGTCGTGAGCAGCCACACTAGTTTTCGAGACCCCGAGACCCAGTACTTC.

In DNA, the CDR3 is TGTGCCAGCAGCGTAGAGGACAGGGGGGGCTATGGCTACACCTTC. Protein: CASSVEDRGGYGYTF. The V and J genes are TRBV9 and TRBJ1-2, with 10 bases identical to TRBD1. The CDR3 loop spans 15 amino acids. Germline CDR1 and CDR2: SGDLS and YYNGEE. V shed 0 bases and J 4 bases; nucleotides not matched to a gene: 3.

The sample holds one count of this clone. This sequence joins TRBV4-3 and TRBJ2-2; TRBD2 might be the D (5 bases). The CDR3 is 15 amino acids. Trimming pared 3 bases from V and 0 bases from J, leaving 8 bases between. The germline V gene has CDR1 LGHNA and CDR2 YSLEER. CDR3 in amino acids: CASSQSGTNTGELFF. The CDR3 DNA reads TGCGCCAGCAGCCAGTCCGGGACGAACACCGGGGAGCTGTTTTTT.

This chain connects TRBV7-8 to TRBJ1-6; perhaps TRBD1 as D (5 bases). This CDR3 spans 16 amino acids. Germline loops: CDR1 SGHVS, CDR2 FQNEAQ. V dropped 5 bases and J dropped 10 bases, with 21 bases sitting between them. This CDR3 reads CASSRVAAGSKSPLHF. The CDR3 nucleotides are TGTGCCAGCAGCCGTGTGGCTGCAGGGTCTAAGTCACCCCTCCACTTT.